These 30 T cell receptor beta chains came from one sample sequenced in a study of T cells expressing NK-cell markers. Reprocessing the 5' RACE reads, TCRdb reports a single entry for every CDR3 protein and omits DNA. In all, the sample yields some 500,000 distinct CDR3 sequences. The specimen was blood T cells: a sorted CD56 or NKG2C T cell subset, CD4+ or CD8+ T cells, or bulk PBMC T cells (not recorded which). The receptors originated from a woman aged 45-59 years in good health.

The chain couples TRBV6-5 to TRBJ1-2; TCRdb selects TRBD1, and the lack of DNA leaves this call unchecked. The germline CDR1 and CDR2 sequences are MNHEY and SVGAGI. This CDR3 has 16 residues. The chain's CDR3 is CASSYLRDRLNYGYTF.

The V call is TRBV5-1, the J call TRBJ2-3; TCRdb returns TRBD2, unconfirmable since there is no DNA. CDR1 and CDR2 (germline): SGHRS, YFSETQ. The CDR3 sequence is 15 residues long. Here the CDR3 reads CASSLAVGSGDTQYF.

This chain joins TRBV5-1 and TRBJ1-5. This CDR3 comprises 14 residues. Germline V CDR1 and CDR2: SGHRS, YFSETQ. The CDR3 region is CASSLMQAEQPQHF.

This sequence joins TRBV10-1 and TRBJ2-2. The CDR3 contains 13 residues. CDR1 WNHNN and CDR2 SYGVQD come from the germline V gene (reference sequence). The CDR3 reads CASSGLVTGELFF.

The chain combines TRBV12-3 or TRBV12-4 with TRBJ2-1; TCRdb selects TRBD2, and the lack of DNA leaves this call unchecked. The CDR3 runs to 16 residues. This chain's CDR3 is CASSLGQSRLRNEQFF.

Measured by frequency, this clonotype is medium-sized (0.01 to 0.1%). The V and J genes are TRBV4-1 and TRBJ2-1; no DNA is available, so the TRBD2 call from TCRdb remains unchecked. Germline V lookup: CDR1 MGHRA, CDR2 YSYEKL. The length of the CDR3 is 15 residues. The CDR3 reads CASSQGSGKYNEQFF.

The chain carries TRBV24-1 and TRBJ2-1; the D call of TRBD1 rests on TCRdb alone, since no DNA is present to check it. CDR1 and CDR2 from the germline V gene are KGHDR and SFDVKD. CDR3 length equals 15 residues. The CDR3 protein is CATSGTGLSYNEQFF.

The chain combines TRBV12-3 or TRBV12-4 with TRBJ1-2; TCRdb indicates TRBD1, and absent DNA this call remains unverified. CDR3 length: 15 amino acids. This CDR3 reads CASSPITGTVNGYTF.

The rearrangement joins TRBV28 to TRBJ2-7; lacking DNA, the TRBD2 call made by TCRdb goes unchecked. This CDR3 is 14 amino acids long. Germline CDR1 reads MDHEN; CDR2 reads SYDVKM. This CDR3 is CASIRSGGSYEQYF.

This rearrangement joins TRBV5-1 to TRBJ1-2. This CDR3 contains 13 residues. In germline, CDR1 is SGHRS, CDR2 YFSETQ. CDR3 protein: CASSLAGDYGYTF.

The chain couples TRBV3-1 to TRBJ1-5; TCRdb picks TRBD1, but there is no DNA to check that call. Germline CDR1 and CDR2: LGHDT and YNNKEL (reference sequence). This CDR3 contains 15 residues. CDR3: CASSPTVGTNQPQHF.

V gene TRBV27 combines with J gene TRBJ1-4; as DNA is missing, the TRBD1 call by TCRdb cannot be tested. The CDR3 sequence is 15 residues long. Germline V gives CDR1 MNHEY, CDR2 SMNVEV (reference sequence). The CDR3 loop reads CASSLTGVPNEKLFF.

The V gene is TRBV7-2, the J gene TRBJ1-2. Germline V gene sequence: CDR1 SGHTA, CDR2 FQGNSA. The CDR3 contains 15 residues. CDR3 residues: CASSLVYSDDYGYTF.

The chain couples TRBV7-2 to TRBJ2-4; as DNA is missing, the TRBD2 call by TCRdb cannot be tested. The length of the CDR3 is 17 residues. Germline loops: CDR1 SGHTA, CDR2 FQGNSA. The CDR3 loop is CASSLVTSGSTTNIQYF.

The chain employs TRBV7-8 and TRBJ1-1; TCRdb picks TRBD1, but there is no DNA to check that call. CDR3 size: 14 residues. Germline CDR1 reads SGHVS; CDR2 reads FQNEAQ. CDR3 region: CASSRGQGAMRAFF. Based on the CDR3 plus reference TRBV7-8 and TRBJ1-1, the full variable domain is GAGVSQSPRYKVAKRGQDVALRCDPISGHVSLFWYQQALGQGPEFLTYFQNEAQLDKSGLPSDRFFAERPEGSVSTLKIQRTQQEDSAVYLCASSRGQGAMRAFFGQGTRLTVV.

This chain links TRBV9 with TRBJ2-6. This CDR3 comprises 15 residues. The V gene's germline CDR1 is SGDLS and CDR2 YYNGEE. The CDR3 spells CASSSVGSGANVLTF.

The V and J genes are TRBV20-1 and TRBJ2-5; TCRdb's D gene call, TRBD2, goes unchecked for lack of DNA. The CDR3 is 17 residues long. The V gene's germline CDR1 is DFQATT and CDR2 SNEGSKA (reference sequence). The CDR3 reads CSARDSRLAGVKETQYF.

The chain joins TRBV2 to TRBJ2-3; TCRdb reports TRBD1, a call that lacks DNA to check it against. Germline CDR1 and CDR2: SNHLY and FYNNEI. This CDR3 is 15 amino acids long. CDR3 sequence: CASSAGQVSTDTQYF.

The rearrangement links TRBV20-1 to TRBJ2-7. The CDR3 consists of 13 residues. Germline-derived CDR1 and CDR2 are DFQATT and SNEGSKA (reference sequence). The CDR3 sequence is CSARATRSTEQYF.

This chain connects TRBV25-1 to TRBJ2-7; the D gene TCRdb calls, TRBD1, cannot be checked with no DNA. CDR3 length equals 14 residues. CDR1 and CDR2 (germline): MGHDK, SYGVNS. This chain's CDR3 is CASSATGWSYEQYF.

This chain uses TRBV5-1 with TRBJ2-1; absent DNA, TCRdb's TRBD2 call cannot be checked. Germline values: CDR1 SGHRS, CDR2 YFSETQ. The CDR3 has 16 residues. The CDR3 reads CASLAGGSSVRNEQFF. Drawing the rest from reference TRBV5-1 and TRBJ2-1, the complete variable domain is KAGVTQTPRYLIKTRGQQVTLSCSPISGHRSVSWYQQTPGQGLQFLFEYFSETQRNKGNFPGRFSGRQFSNSRSEMNVSTLELGDSALYLCASLAGGSSVRNEQFFGPGTRLTVL.

The J gene is TRBJ2-5, the V gene TRBV20-1; the D gene TCRdb calls, TRBD1, cannot be checked with no DNA. The CDR3 contains 14 residues. Germline V gene lookup returns CDR1 DFQATT and CDR2 SNEGSKA (reference sequence). The CDR3 spells CSARGQGVEQTQYF.

The CDR3 region is CSARGLNTGELFF. V and J are TRBV20-1 and TRBJ2-2; TCRdb's assignment of TRBD2 cannot be checked, as there is no DNA. Germline values: CDR1 DFQATT, CDR2 SNEGSKA (reference sequence). There are 13 residues in the CDR3.

The chain employs TRBV6-2 or TRBV6-3 and TRBJ2-2; absent DNA, TCRdb's TRBD2 call cannot be checked. This CDR3 region has 14 residues. Germline V gene data show CDR1 as MNHEY and CDR2 as SVGEGT. CDR3 loop: CASRPSSHTGELFF.

This rearrangement joins TRBV4-1 to TRBJ1-4. This CDR3 region has 16 residues. The germline V gene has CDR1 MGHRA and CDR2 YSYEKL. CDR3 amino acids: CASSQGPTATNEKLFF.

The chain is built from TRBV12-3 or TRBV12-4 and TRBJ1-1; as DNA is missing, the TRBD1 call by TCRdb cannot be tested. The CDR3 length is 15 residues. The CDR3 is CASSFPGGSATEAFF.

The chain is built from TRBV29-1 and TRBJ2-2. Germline lookup yields CDR1 SQVTM and CDR2 ANQGSEA. The CDR3 totals 13 residues. CDR3 amino acids: CSVDSSNTGELFF.

The CDR3 region is CASSFGSDDTQYF. The chain employs TRBV27 and TRBJ2-3; TCRdb's D call, TRBD2, is unchecked because there is no DNA. This CDR3 comprises 13 residues. CDR1 MNHEY and CDR2 SMNVEV come from the germline V gene (reference sequence).

The V gene is TRBV15, the J gene TRBJ2-3; TCRdb calls TRBD2, which cannot be checked without DNA. Germline-derived CDR1 and CDR2 are LNHNV and YYDKDF (reference sequence). The CDR3 consists of 19 residues. The CDR3 loop is CATSPWEGLAGESTDTQYF.

The chain joins TRBV5-1 to TRBJ2-1; without DNA, the TCRdb call of TRBD2 cannot be checked. The germline gives CDR1 SGHRS, CDR2 YFSETQ. The CDR3 totals 19 residues. CDR3 sequence: CASSPSGAGGFQGGSEQFF.